Shown below are 4 T cell receptor beta chains from a single sample sequenced in a study of T cell responses to AZD1222 COVID-19 vaccine. Here immunoSEQ multiplex PCR was the method, and the copy in TCRdb shows in-frame clones only, minus some. The table records more than 100,000 clones, 87% of them present only once. This sample comprised peripheral blood, obtained 28 days after the second AZD1222 dose. The receptors originated from an adult who received the AZD1222 COVID-19 vaccine.

V gene TRBV11-3 combines with J gene TRBJ2-2; no reliable D call. The CDR3 covers 13 residues. The germline gives CDR1 SGHNT, CDR2 YENEEA. Trimming took off 5 bases at V and 4 bases at J, with 8 bases between the two ends. The CDR3 sequence: CASSPARTGELFF. Here the CDR3 DNA reads TGTGCCAGCAGCCCCGCCCGCACCGGGGAGCTGTTTTTT.

This clone has only one observation. The V gene is TRBV4-3, the J gene TRBJ2-4, with D tentatively TRBD2 (7 bases). Trimming removed 0 bases from V and 8 bases from J, with 17 bases in between. Germline V CDR1 and CDR2: LGHNA, YSLEER. This CDR3 is 16 amino acids long. CDR3 in amino acids: CASSQDGGQGMHIQYF. The CDR3 region has the DNA TGCGCCAGCAGCCAAGACGGGGGGCAGGGGATGCACATTCAGTACTTC.

This chain links TRBV5-6 with TRBJ2-1; 9 bases line up with TRBD2. The ends lost 0 bases at V and 3 bases at J; junction bases unmatched: 7. The CDR3 covers 17 residues. In germline, CDR1 is SGHDT, CDR2 YYEEEE. This chain's CDR3 is CASSLAVAGDGYNEQFF. The CDR3 DNA sequence: TGTGCCAGCAGCTTGGCCGTAGCGGGGGATGGCTACAATGAGCAGTTCTTC.

DNA for the CDR3: TGTGCCAGTAGTGAAATCTCTGGAAACACCATATATTTT. Translated: CASSEISGNTIYF. The V and J genes are TRBV19 and TRBJ1-3, with D hard to call. V lost 5 bases to trimming and J lost 0 bases, with 5 bases between them. Germline CDR1 is LNHDA and CDR2 is SQIVND (reference sequence). The CDR3 length is 13 residues.